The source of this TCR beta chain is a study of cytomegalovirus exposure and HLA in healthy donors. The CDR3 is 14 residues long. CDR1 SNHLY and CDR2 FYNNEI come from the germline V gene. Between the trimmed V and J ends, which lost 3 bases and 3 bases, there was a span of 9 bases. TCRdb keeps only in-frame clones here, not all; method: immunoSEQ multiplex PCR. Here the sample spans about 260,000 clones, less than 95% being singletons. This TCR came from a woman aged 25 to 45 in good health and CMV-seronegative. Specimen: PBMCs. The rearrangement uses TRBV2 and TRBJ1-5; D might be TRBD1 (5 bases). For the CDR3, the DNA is TGTGCCAGCAGTGATGGACACTTCAATCAGCCCCAGCATTTT. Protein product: CASSDGHFNQPQHF. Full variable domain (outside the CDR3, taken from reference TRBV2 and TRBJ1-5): EPEVTQTPSHQVTQMGQEVILRCVPISNHLYFYWYRQILGQKVEFLVSFYNNEISEKSEIFDDQFSVERPDGSNFTLKIRSTKLEDSAMYFCASSDGHFNQPQHFGDGTRLSIL.